A single sample is the source of the 14 T cell receptor beta chains below, sequenced in a study of tumor and adjacent non-tumor tissue in lung cancer. The template was RNA from unsorted bulk tissue. The library came from three nested PCR rounds adapted from ARM-PCR protocols. Each CDR3 protein gets one entry after TCRdb re-called the multiplex PCR reads with MiXCR. In the table there are about 93,000 distinct CDR3 sequences, just over 65% of which are singletons. The specimen was lung tumor tissue. The source of these receptors is a man aged 55 to 70 with non-small cell lung cancer.

Regarding this clonotype: A much bigger clone sits one base away, suggesting this may be a read error. The rearrangement links TRBV5-1 to TRBJ1-1, with a tentative D call TRBD1 (6 bases). V lost 7 bases to trimming and J lost 1 base, with 14 bases between them. The CDR3 sequence is 14 residues long. In germline, CDR1 is SGHRS, CDR2 YFSETQ. This CDR3 reads CASDARTENTEAFF. The CDR3 coding sequence is TGCGCCAGCGATGCTAGGACAGAGAACACTGAAGCTTTCTTT.

This clonotype has a count of ten or more. The chain is built from TRBV20-1 and TRBJ1-4; no clear D gene. The CDR3 consists of 13 residues. The germline gives CDR1 DFQATT, CDR2 SNEGSKA (reference sequence). Deletions cut 0 bases from V and 8 bases from J, with 10 bases between. The CDR3 region is CSARDLGREKLFF. DNA for the CDR3: TGCAGTGCTAGAGATCTGGGGAGGGAAAAACTGTTTTTT.

A remark on this clonotype: Since a much larger clone is just one base distant, this may be a read error. The rearrangement links TRBV7-9 to TRBJ2-3; 14 bases agree with TRBD2. CDR1 and CDR2 from the germline V gene are SEHNR and FQNEAQ (reference sequence). The CDR3 runs 17 residues. The ends lost 1 base at V and 6 bases at J; junction bases unmatched: 6. This chain's CDR3 is CASSLGGTSGSDDTQYF. The CDR3 nucleotides are TGTGCCAGCAGCTTAGGCGGGACTAGCGGGAGCGACGATACGCAGTATTTT. Full variable domain (missing parts from reference TRBV7-9 and TRBJ2-3): DTGVSQNPRHKITKRGQNVTFRCDPISEHNRLYWYRQTLGQGPEFLTYFQNEAQLEKSRLLSDRFSAERPKGSFSTLEIQRTEQGDSAMYLCASSLGGTSGSDDTQYFGPGTRLTVL.

Comments on this clonotype: The junction departs from germline at one end; a sequencing error may be responsible. The chain joins TRBV5-6 to TRBJ2-5, with no clear D. The CDR3 runs 15 residues. CDR1 is SGHDT and CDR2 is YYEEEE in the germline V gene. CDR3 DNA sequence: TGTGCCAGCAGCATGTCGGGCTCGTCGCAAGAGACACAGTACTTC. Translating gives CASSMSGSSQETQYF.

Details on this clonotype: As the CDR3 is not closed by the conserved phenylalanine or tryptophan, this likely results from a read error. The V gene is TRBV20-1, the J gene TRBJ1-4; TRBD1 is a possible D gene (5 bases). V gave up 3 bases and J gave up 0 bases, with 11 bases separating them. Germline CDR1 is DFQATT and CDR2 is SNEGSKA (reference sequence). The CDR3 runs 15 residues. The CDR3 here is CSASTDSATNEKLFL. The CDR3 DNA is TGCAGTGCTAGTACAGACAGCGCAACTAATGAAAAACTGTTTCTT.

A single count supports this clonotype. This chain uses TRBV5-4 with TRBJ2-3; 9 bases match TRBD2. The CDR3 contains 16 residues. Per germline, CDR1 SGHNT and CDR2 YYREEE (reference sequence). V lost 4 bases, J lost 11 bases, and 17 bases stayed unmatched. The CDR3 sequence is CASSRPSGESTHMQYF. The CDR3 DNA is TGTGCCAGCAGCCGACCTAGCGGGGAAAGCACACATATGCAGTATTTT.

In this sample, this clonotype turned up many times. Written as DNA, the CDR3 is TGCAGCGTTGGAGTACAGGGTAACTATGGCTACACCTTC. It codes for CSVGVQGNYGYTF. This sequence joins TRBV29-1 and TRBJ1-2; possibly TRBD1 for D (6 bases). V gave up 4 bases and J gave up 1 base, with 10 bases separating them. CDR3 size: 13 residues. Germline V gene lookup returns CDR1 SQVTM and CDR2 ANQGSEA. The full variable domain, its missing parts supplied by reference TRBV29-1 and TRBJ1-2, is SAVISQKPSRDICQRGTSLTIQCQVDSQVTMMFWYRQQPGQSLTLIATANQGSEATYESGFVIDKFPISRPNLTFSTLTVSNMSPEDSSIYLCSVGVQGNYGYTFGSGTRLTVV.

Only one count was recorded for this clonotype. This may be a read error: a much more frequent sequence differs by one nucleotide. This chain connects TRBV5-1 to TRBJ2-7; D is uncertain. This CDR3 spans 13 amino acids. Between the trimmed V and J ends, which lost 0 bases and 0 bases, there was a span of 4 bases. Germline V gives CDR1 SGHRS, CDR2 YFSETQ. CDR3 region: CASSLAISYEQYF. The CDR3 DNA is TGCGCCAGCAGCTTGGCTATCTCCTACGAGCAGTACTTC. The entire variable domain, with the rest obtained from reference TRBV5-1 and TRBJ2-7, is as follows: KAGVTQTPRYLIKTRGQQVTLSCSPISGHRSVSWYQQTPGQGLQFLFEYFSETQRNKGNFPGRFSGRQFSNSRSEMNVSTLELGDSALYLCASSLAISYEQYFGPGTRLTVT.

The chain links TRBV19 to TRBJ2-3; D is uncertain. CDR3 size: 14 residues. Trimming removed 10 bases at V and 0 bases at J, with 14 bases between. From germline, CDR1 is LNHDA and CDR2 SQIVND (reference sequence). The CDR3 sequence is CAIRTQESTDTQYF. CDR3 DNA: TGTGCCATTAGAACCCAGGAAAGCACAGATACGCAGTATTTT.

Of note for this clonotype: The CDR3 does not end in the conserved phenylalanine or tryptophan, so this is likely a read error. The DNA is omitted, as the CDR3 cannot be located on it reliably, and the CDR3 follows TCRdb's listing. This chain connects TRBV5-1 to TRBJ2-5; TRBD1 is the table's D call and was not checked against the DNA. From germline, CDR1 is SGHRS and CDR2 YFSETQ. The CDR3 length is 10 residues, termini included. The CDR3 reads CARPGETQHL.

The chain is built from TRBV11-3 and TRBJ2-3, with TRBD2 matching over 8 bases. Looked up from germline, CDR1 is SGHNT and CDR2 is YENEEA. Unmatched junction bases numbered 13, after V lost 5 bases and J lost 3 bases. The CDR3 loop spans 17 amino acids. The CDR3 here is CASSLEGAGVRTDTQYF. The CDR3 bases are TGTGCCAGCAGCCTGGAGGGAGCGGGAGTAAGGACAGATACGCAGTATTTT.

This clonotype came up a few times. The chain's CDR3 is CSASGSTDTQYF. CDR3 DNA: TGCAGTGCTAGCGGGAGCACAGATACGCAGTATTTT. The gene calls are TRBV20-1 and TRBJ2-3; D call uncertain. Looked up from germline, CDR1 is DFQATT and CDR2 is SNEGSKA (reference sequence). The CDR3 has 12 residues. Between the trimmed V and J ends, which lost 3 bases and 0 bases, there was a span of 4 bases.

Regarding this clonotype: Compared with germline, one end of the junction differs, possibly owing to a read error. This chain connects TRBV11-1 to TRBJ2-1, with TRBD2 as a possible D gene (5 bases). The CDR3 sequence is 12 residues long. The germline V gene has CDR1 SGHAT and CDR2 FQDESV (reference sequence). This CDR3 reads CASNLEGDEQFF. The CDR3 nucleotides read TGCGCCAGCAACTTAGAGGGCGATGAGCAGTTCTTC.

This clonotype was counted ten times or more. The chain employs TRBV6-5 and TRBJ2-2; 9 bases align to TRBD2. The CDR3 has 15 residues. Germline V lookup: CDR1 MNHEY, CDR2 SVGAGI. The V and J ends lost 8 bases and 7 bases, in that order; junction bases with no gene match: 11. CDR3 DNA: TGTGCCAGCTATCGAGCGGGGGGATTGGGCGGGGAGCTGTTTTTT. Residues: CASYRAGGLGGELFF.